This TCR beta chain was recorded in a study of T cell clonality in common variable immunodeficiency (dated by TCRdb to 2015 to 2017). Results and caveats for the whole study, not just this receptor: Even though DNA input was the same, control samples had an average of around 78,000 unique sequences each, compared with 25,000 to 35,000 in CVID samples. TCRbeta clonality was higher in CVID subjects than in healthy controls (t-test p = 0.018), and the increase was most characteristic of about a third of subjects. CVID subjects shared fewer TCRbeta clones with each other than healthy controls did (p < 0.0001). The authors noted that sequencing repertoires of T cell subpopulations would be needed to clarify what caused the increased clonality in CVID. Fewer deletions and N-nucleotide insertions were reportedly observed in CVID TCRbeta sequences, and highly modified clones with 13 or more V deletions were reportedly absent from CVID TCRbeta sequences. Patient heterogeneity within the CVID cohort put limits on correlating repertoire features with clinical complications.

In this sample, this clone turned up many times. There is no known antigen for this receptor. The read stops 3 residues short of the end of the CDR3; the missing end is completed from the germline J gene. CVID samples and control samples contributed equivalent amounts of genomic DNA as sequencing input. For every sample, a 60 bp segment covering the rearranged TCRbeta CDR3 region was amplified and then sequenced. The immunoSEQ assay, a bias-corrected multiplex PCR combined with high-throughput sequencing, was used for TCRbeta amplification. In the source study's methods: Every unique nucleotide sequence was considered a clone and was annotated with V, D and J genes, copy number and frequency. Sequences were labeled productive if in frame, and non-productive if out of frame or containing stop codons. As previously described, clonality was computed from Shannon's entropy. Mean CDR3 Kyte-Doolittle hydropathy was derived from the predicted amino acid sequences of productive clones. Hierarchical clustering of scaled V gene usage was performed with the R hclust function using Manhattan distance and complete linkage. Sharing of clones by CDR3 amino acid sequence was evaluated through resampling of 12 repertoires per group over 100 rounds. The repertoires were searched for 70 published EBV-specific and fewer than 250 published CMV-specific TCRbeta sequences. Two CVID samples that yielded fewer than 10,000 sequences were excluded from the analysis, so 35 to 50 CVID repertoires were retained. Here the immuneACCESS table is served through TCRdb, limited to in-frame sequences with V and J called. Missing clones are a known gap in these copies; in checked studies unresolved V genes cover under half, and the rest lacks a known reason. The V and J calls and clone size are taken from that table; D and trimming were inferred from the DNA. The table notes 50,000 to 60,000 clones here, none of them singletons. The top ten constitute 5% to 7% of the sample.

Most of the CVID patients and most of the healthy controls were of Caucasian heritage. Heparinized peripheral whole blood samples of roughly 5 to 8 ml were obtained from each donor. Genomic DNA from adults with common variable immune deficiency (CVID) and from healthy adult controls was used for sequencing of TCRbeta CDR3 repertoires. The control group was made up of about 22 healthy adult volunteers (10 male and roughly twelve female) whose ages ranged from 23 to 66 years, with a mean age of almost 35. Diluted blood was density-centrifuged over Hypaque 1077 or Ficoll-Paque to isolate peripheral blood mononuclear cells. Genomic DNA was extracted from unsorted mononuclear cells by Qiagen column purification or by a centrifugation-based method. V gives up 2 bases and J gives up 5 bases, and the segment between their germline ends measures 13 bases. CDR1 and CDR2 were assigned from the germline V gene as SGHTA and FQGNSA. The CDR3 sequence holds 14 residues, the cysteine and phenylalanine included. Shown are 33 bases from within the CDR3, in frame from base 1.

This sequence originates from a person aged 18 to 75 in good health. The specimen was peripheral blood mononuclear cells. The chain is encoded by TRBV7-2 joined to TRBJ2-7; the D segment could be TRBD2, given 5 matching bases. The covered CDR3 bases are TGTGCCAGCAGCTTATCCTGGCTAGCAGACGAG. Protein translation: CASSLSWLADE. The entire CDR3 is CASSLSWLADEQYF.